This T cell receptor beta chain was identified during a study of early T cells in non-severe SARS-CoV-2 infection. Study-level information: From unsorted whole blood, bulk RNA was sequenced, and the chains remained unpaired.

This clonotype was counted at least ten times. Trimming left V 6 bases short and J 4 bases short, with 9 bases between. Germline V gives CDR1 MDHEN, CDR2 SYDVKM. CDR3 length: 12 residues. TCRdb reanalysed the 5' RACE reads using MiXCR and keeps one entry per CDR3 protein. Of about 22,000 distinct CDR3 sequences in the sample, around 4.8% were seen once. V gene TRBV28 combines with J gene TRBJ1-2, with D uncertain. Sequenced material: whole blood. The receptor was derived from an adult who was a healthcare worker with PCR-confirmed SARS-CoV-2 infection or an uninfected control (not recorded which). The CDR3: CASSAAFYGYTF. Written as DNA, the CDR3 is TGTGCCAGCAGCGCCGCCTTCTATGGCTACACCTTC.